This TCR beta chain was captured by sequencing in a study of cytomegalovirus exposure and HLA in healthy donors. About the study: Roughly 180 million T cells yielded roughly 100 million unique TCR beta sequences, as an earlier analysis found.

Whole-study findings and limits: The authors later linked a missense DCLRE1C variant to TCR beta V- and J-gene trimming. Later analysis indicated greater clonal expansion among HLA-associated TCR beta chains than among equally common other chains.

The germline CDR1 and CDR2 sequences are SGHNT and YENEEA. Unmatched junction bases numbered 5, after V lost 0 bases and J lost 5 bases. This CDR3 is 17 amino acids long. 60 Vbeta and 13 Jbeta primers were used in PCR. Sequenced by immunoSEQ multiplex PCR; TCRdb stores in-frame clones only, minus some. The sample lists some 120,000 clones; 55% to 75% were seen once. On this clone itself: Its antigen is still unknown.

This TCR was recovered from a man aged 25 to 45 in good health and CMV-seropositive. The J gene is TRBJ2-3, the V gene TRBV11-3; 13 nucleotides agree with TRBD2. What was sequenced was PBMCs. CDR3 region: CASSLEALAGGGDTQYF. The CDR3 nucleotides are TGTGCCAGCAGCTTAGAAGCACTAGCGGGAGGGGGAGATACGCAGTATTTT.